This T cell receptor beta chain was recorded in a study of T cell responses to AZD1222 COVID-19 vaccine. General study points: Researchers report vaccine-associated CD4 TCRs spanning spike, with dominance at 160-218 and 743-854.

Germline CDR1 SNHLY, CDR2 FYNNEI. The length of the CDR3 is 15 residues. J lost 6 bases, V lost 4 bases, and 9 bases had no gene match. Sequencing was performed with immunoSEQ multiplex PCR; in TCRdb, only in-frame clones are kept and a portion is missing. The sample has around 190,000 clones, approximately 93% seen once. As for this clone: The antigen is undetermined.

The input for sequencing was peripheral blood, taken 28 days after the second AZD1222 dose. The chain has TRBV2 and TRBJ2-3; 8 positions agree with TRBD2. This TCR derives from an adult who received the AZD1222 COVID-19 vaccine. CDR3 sequence: CASSGRAGDLDTQYF. Here the CDR3 DNA reads TGTGCCAGCAGTGGGAGAGCGGGAGACTTGGATACGCAGTATTTT. Full variable domain (rest looked up from reference TRBV2 and TRBJ2-3): EPEVTQTPSHQVTQMGQEVILRCVPISNHLYFYWYRQILGQKVEFLVSFYNNEISEKSEIFDDQFSVERPDGSNFTLKIRSTKLEDSAMYFCASSGRAGDLDTQYFGPGTRLTVL.